This TCR beta chain is drawn from a study of PD-L1 blockade in urothelial cancer. Overall study: Blood was analyzed 3 weeks (second dose) and 6 weeks after treatment start. Reported median T cell count for blood samples was more than 140,000.

Whole-study results and caveats: Below-median TCR clonality that was measured in pretreatment blood predicted better survival.

As concerns this clone: The antigen is undetermined.

Regarding time point: pretreatment peripheral blood. Generated by immunoSEQ multiplex PCR, the TCRdb table keeps only in-frame clones and is missing some. Counted here are 49,000 or so clones, just over 85% occurring once; the ten biggest clones make up 22%. Trimming at V came to 2 bases and at J to 2 bases, leaving 9 bases not matched to a gene. Looked up from germline, CDR1 is MGHDK and CDR2 is SYGVNS. The CDR3 has 17 amino acids. This sample comprised PBMCs, obtained around atezolizumab (anti-PD-L1) treatment. The TCR originated in a man in his sixties with urothelial cancer. V gene TRBV25-1 combines with J gene TRBJ1-3, with 7 positions matching TRBD1. In DNA, the CDR3 is TGTGCCAGCAGTGAACTGACAGGGTTAATCCCTGGAAACACCATATATTTT. Translation: CASSELTGLIPGNTIYF.